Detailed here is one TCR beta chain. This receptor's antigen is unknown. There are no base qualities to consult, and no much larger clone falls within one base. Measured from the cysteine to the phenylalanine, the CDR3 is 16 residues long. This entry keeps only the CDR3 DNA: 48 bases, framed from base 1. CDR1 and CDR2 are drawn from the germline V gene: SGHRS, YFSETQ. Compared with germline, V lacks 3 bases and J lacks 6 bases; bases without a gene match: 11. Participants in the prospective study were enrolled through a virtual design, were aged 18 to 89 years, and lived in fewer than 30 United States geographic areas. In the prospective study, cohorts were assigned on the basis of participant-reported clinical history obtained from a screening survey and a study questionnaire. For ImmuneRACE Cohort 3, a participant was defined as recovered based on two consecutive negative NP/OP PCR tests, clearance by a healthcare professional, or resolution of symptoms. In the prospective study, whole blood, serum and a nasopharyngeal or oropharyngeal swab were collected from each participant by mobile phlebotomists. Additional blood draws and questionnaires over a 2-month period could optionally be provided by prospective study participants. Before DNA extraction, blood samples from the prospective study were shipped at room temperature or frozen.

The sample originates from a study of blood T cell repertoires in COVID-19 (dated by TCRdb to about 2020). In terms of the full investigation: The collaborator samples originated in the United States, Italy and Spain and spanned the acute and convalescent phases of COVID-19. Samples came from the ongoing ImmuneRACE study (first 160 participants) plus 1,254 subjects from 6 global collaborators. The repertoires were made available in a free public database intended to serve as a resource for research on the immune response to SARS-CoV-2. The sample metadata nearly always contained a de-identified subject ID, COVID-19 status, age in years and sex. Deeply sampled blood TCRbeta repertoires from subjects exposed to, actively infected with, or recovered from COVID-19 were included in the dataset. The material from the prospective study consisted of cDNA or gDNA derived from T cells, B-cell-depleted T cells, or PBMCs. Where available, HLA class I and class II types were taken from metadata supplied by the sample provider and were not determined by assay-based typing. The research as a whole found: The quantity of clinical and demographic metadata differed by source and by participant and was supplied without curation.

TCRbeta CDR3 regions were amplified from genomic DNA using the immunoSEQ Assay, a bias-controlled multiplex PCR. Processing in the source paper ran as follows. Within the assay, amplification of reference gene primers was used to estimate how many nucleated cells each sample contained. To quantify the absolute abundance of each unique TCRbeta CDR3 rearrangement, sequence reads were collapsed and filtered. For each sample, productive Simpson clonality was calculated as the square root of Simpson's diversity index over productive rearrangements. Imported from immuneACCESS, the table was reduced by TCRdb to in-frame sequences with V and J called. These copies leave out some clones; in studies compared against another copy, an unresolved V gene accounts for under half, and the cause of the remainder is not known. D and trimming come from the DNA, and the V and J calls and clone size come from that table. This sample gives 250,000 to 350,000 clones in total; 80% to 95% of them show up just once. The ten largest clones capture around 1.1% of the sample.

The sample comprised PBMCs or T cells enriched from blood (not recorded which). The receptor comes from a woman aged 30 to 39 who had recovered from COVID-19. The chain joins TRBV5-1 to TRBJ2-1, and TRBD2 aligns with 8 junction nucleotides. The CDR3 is CASSSILAGSGNEQFF. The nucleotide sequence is TGCGCCAGCAGCTCGATTTTAGCGGGGTCTGGCAATGAGCAGTTCTTC.